What follows describes a single TCR beta chain. Its target antigen remains unknown. Per-base quality was not reported, and no clone a single base away is much larger than it. These data come from a study of blood T cell repertoires in COVID-19 (dated by TCRdb to 2020 to 2022). With respect to the entire study: Collaborator samples came from the United States, Italy and Spain and covered acute and convalescent phases of COVID-19. Samples were obtained from the ongoing ImmuneRACE study (first 160 participants) and from about 1,300 subjects provided by 6 global collaborators. Deeply sampled blood TCRbeta repertoires from subjects exposed to, actively infected with, or recovered from COVID-19 were included in the dataset. The prospective study material was composed of cDNA or gDNA derived from T cells, B-cell-depleted T cells, or PBMCs. HLA class I and class II types, where available, came from metadata supplied by the sample provider rather than from assay-based typing. Sample metadata almost always included a de-identified subject ID, COVID-19 status, age in years and sex. The repertoires were released in a freely available public database intended as a resource for research on the immune response to SARS-CoV-2.

Its CDR3 holds 16 amino acids, cysteine through phenylalanine. The CDR3 DNA has 48 bases and is translated from base 1. CDR1 is given as LNHDA and CDR2 as SQIVND, both from the germline V gene (reference sequence). From V the trimming removes 3 bases and from J it removes 3 bases, while the gene matches leave 3 bases of the junction unaccounted for. The collaborating institutions used their own protocols to collect whole blood in K2EDTA tubes. For TCRbeta analysis, collaborators shipped samples as frozen whole blood, isolated PBMCs, or DNA extracted from either of those sample types. TCRbeta CDR3 regions were amplified from genomic DNA by means of the immunoSEQ Assay, a bias-controlled multiplex PCR. As for the original processing: Nucleated cell counts per sample were estimated from amplification of reference gene primers within the assay. To quantify the absolute abundance of each unique TCRbeta CDR3 rearrangement, sequence reads were collapsed and filtered. Productive Simpson clonality was computed per sample as the square root of Simpson's diversity index over productive rearrangements. The immuneACCESS repertoire file appears here via TCRdb, limited to in-frame rearrangements. These files lack a portion of the clones; in checked studies, under half of the deficit traces to unresolved V genes, and the cause of the others is not known. That table gives V, J and clone size, and the DNA gave D and trimming. In all, the sample holds 88,000 or so clones, and roughly 89% of those were seen once. Less than 2.5% of the sample is in the top ten clones.

The full study reports these points: The quantity of clinical and demographic metadata differed by source and by participant and was supplied without curation.

Sequencing input: peripheral blood. The TCR originated in a man between 50 and 59 years old with acute or convalescent COVID-19. The sequence joins TRBV19 to TRBJ2-2; a stretch of 11 junction bases matches TRBD2. The DNA sequence follows: TGTGCCAGTAGTATTCTAGCGGGAGGTTACACCGGGGAGCTGTTTTTT. Its amino acids are CASSILAGGYTGELFF. The CDR3, completed at both ends by the reference TRBV19 and TRBJ2-2 genes, gives the full variable domain DGGITQSPKYLFRKEGQNVTLSCEQNLNHDAMYWYRQDPGQGLRLIYYSQIVNDFQKGDIAEGYSVSREKKESFPLTVTSAQKNPTAFYLCASSILAGGYTGELFFGEGSRLTVL.